This T cell receptor (beta chain) was recovered during a study of beta chain features in type 1 diabetes. Overall study: Sorted cells numbering some 110,000,000 were examined across all samples.

This clone was counted a few times. What it binds is not known. Study-wide results and caveats: Individuals with type 1 diabetes displayed fewer insertions and more deletions at VDJ junctions. A moderate, significant TCRB CDR3 shortening appeared in type 1 diabetes across four CD4+ subsets.

CDR1 and CDR2 from the germline V gene are SGHTA and FQGTGA. V dropped 3 bases and J dropped 11 bases, with 15 bases sitting between them. This CDR3 spans 13 amino acids. Reverse transcribing all isolated RNA meant expressed TCRB transcripts were sequenced. Some clones are missing from TCRdb's copy, which holds only in-frame ones; the method was immunoSEQ multiplex PCR. The data hold more than 120,000 clones, with approximately 13% observed a single time. This chain uses TRBV7-3 with TRBJ2-3; no reliable D call. The sequence was collected from a young man with type 1 diabetes. Sequencing was done on a sample of central memory CD4+ T cells from blood. The CDR3 nucleotides read TGTGCCAGCAGCTTGTCGACCACCGCGGAGCAGTATTTT. This encodes CASSLSTTAEQYF.